These 7 T cell receptor beta chains share one sample of origin, sequenced in a study of Graves' ophthalmopathy and Graves' hyperthyroidism. The sequenced template was RNA, covering the TCR beta CDR3 region. HTBI primers served in a first-round RT-PCR, which a second-round multiplex PCR followed. TCRdb re-analysed the multiplex PCR reads in MiXCR, keeping a single row per CDR3 protein. Seen here are around 1,000,000 distinct CDR3 sequences, about 35% observed once, and the top ten hold over 8.5%. The specimen sequenced was peripheral blood or thyroid tissue (not recorded which). These receptors were collected from an adult man with Graves' hyperthyroidism.

This clonotype showed up just a few times. The chain joins TRBV20-1 to TRBJ1-1; 9 bases are shared with TRBD1. J was trimmed by 6 bases and V by 2 bases; bases with no gene match: 13. Germline values: CDR1 DFQATT, CDR2 SNEGSKA (reference sequence). CDR3 size: 16 residues. CDR3 DNA sequence: TGCAGTGCTAGAAAACCCGGGACAGGGTGGCTGTCTGAAGCTTTCTTT. Its protein is CSARKPGTGWLSEAFF.

Comment on this clonotype: A much larger clone differs by one base, so this may be a read error. The chain joins TRBV5-1 to TRBJ1-6; a possible D gene is TRBD1 (5 bases). This CDR3 has 15 residues. Germline V CDR1 and CDR2: SGHRS, YFSETQ. The CDR3 spells CASSLEAGINSPPHF. The CDR3 nucleotides are TGCGCCAGCAGCTTGGAGGCAGGGATTAATTCACCCCCCCACTTT.

This clonotype was seen a handful of times. The genes are TRBV10-3 and TRBJ1-1; D call uncertain. The length of the CDR3 is 13 residues. Trimming removed 5 bases at V and 11 bases at J, with 18 bases between. Germline CDR1 ENHRY, CDR2 SYGVKD. The DNA of the CDR3 is TGTGCCATCAGTCAAAAGGGAACTCGTCTGGCTTTCTTT. Translating it yields CAISQKGTRLAFF.

In its sample, this clonotype was seen many times. The rearrangement links TRBV29-1 to TRBJ1-1; 7 bases are shared with TRBD1. J lost 8 bases, V lost 3 bases, and 6 bases had no gene match. Germline V CDR1 and CDR2: SQVTM, ANQGSEA. The CDR3 has 12 amino acids. CDR3 protein: CSVEEDRQEAFF. The CDR3, as DNA: TGCAGCGTTGAGGAGGACAGGCAAGAAGCTTTCTTT.

The rearrangement links TRBV27 to TRBJ2-5; unclear D gene. The CDR3 contains 13 residues. V lost 7 bases and J lost 2, with 11 bases in between. CDR1 MNHEY and CDR2 SMNVEV come from the germline V gene (reference sequence). CDR3 protein: CASTQEQQETQYF. CDR3 coding DNA: TGTGCCAGCACCCAGGAGCAACAAGAGACCCAGTACTTC.

The chain recombines TRBV2 with TRBJ2-5, with no clear D. This CDR3 spans 13 amino acids. V was clipped by 6 bases and J by 5 bases, with 13 bases between them. Germline V gene sequence: CDR1 SNHLY, CDR2 FYNNEI. CDR3 DNA sequence: TGTGCCAGCAGCCAGCGTAACGGGGAGACCCAGTACTTC. This gives the protein CASSQRNGETQYF.

This clonotype has ten or more counts. The chain employs TRBV7-8 and TRBJ1-1, with D perhaps TRBD1 (5 bases). The germline CDR1 and CDR2 sequences are SGHVS and FQNEAQ. The CDR3 is 17 residues long. V gave up 1 base and J gave up 4 bases, with 19 bases separating them. The CDR3 region has the DNA TGTGCCAGCAGCTTAGGCAGGGCCGGACGACGTGTCACTGAAGCTTTCTTT. Its translation is CASSLGRAGRRVTEAFF.